These 10 T cell receptor beta chains originate from one sample sequenced in a study of prognosis after radiotherapy for stage I lung cancer. Two-round multiplex PCR amplified TCR beta CDR3 from genomic DNA. Initially, in first-round PCR, primers specific to each TRBV and TRBJ gene were used. TCRdb reprocessed the multiplex PCR reads with MiXCR, giving one entry per CDR3 protein. The sample contains roughly 23,000 distinct CDR3 sequences, 43% of which appear only once. Here the sequenced sample was PBMCs, taken before or after stereotactic body radiation therapy (not recorded which). The receptors shown here come from a donor aged 50 or older with non-small cell lung cancer.

The chain links TRBV5-1 to TRBJ1-2; perhaps TRBD1 as D (5 bases). Per germline, CDR1 SGHRS and CDR2 YFSETQ. The CDR3 covers 15 residues. V was trimmed by 4 bases and J by 0 bases, leaving 13 bases between them. The CDR3, as DNA: TGCGCCAGCAGCGGCGGGACCCTATCTAACTATGGCTACACCTTC. Its protein product is CASSGGTLSNYGYTF.

Of note for this clonotype: A much larger clone lies one base from this, so it may be a read error. The chain carries TRBV7-8 and TRBJ1-1; D might be TRBD1 (6 bases). Germline V gene data show CDR1 as SGHVS and CDR2 as FQNEAQ. This CDR3 has 15 amino acids. V lost 0 bases, J lost 5 bases, and 13 bases lay in between. This CDR3 reads CASSLAAQGYTEAFF. CDR3 coding DNA: TGTGCCAGCAGCTTAGCGGCACAGGGTTATACTGAAGCTTTCTTT.

To note about this clonotype: A read error may explain this, as a much larger clone is one base away. The chain has TRBV7-2 and TRBJ2-5, with a tentative D call TRBD2 (7 bases). This CDR3 spans 15 amino acids. Looked up from germline, CDR1 is SGHTA and CDR2 is FQGNSA. The V gene lost 3 bases and the J gene lost 5 bases, with 16 bases spanning the gap. The CDR3 here is CASSFGGACRETQYF. The CDR3 bases are TGTGCCAGCAGCTTTGGGGGGGCGTGTCGGGAGACCCAGTACTTC.

In regard to this clonotype: This clone may be a read error of a much larger clone one base away. The CDR3, as DNA: TGCAGTATTGGGACTGCAGCTATCAAAAACATTCAGTACTTC. Its protein product is CSIGTAAIKNIQYF. This rearrangement joins TRBV20-1 to TRBJ2-4, with TRBD2 as a possible D gene (6 bases). Germline V CDR1 and CDR2: DFQATT, SNEGSKA (reference sequence). There are 14 residues in the CDR3. Trimming left V 8 bases short and J 3 bases short, with 17 bases between.

This clonotype turned up a few times. It may be a read error: a sequence one base away is much more abundant. The chain recombines TRBV11-3 with TRBJ2-5; D unresolved. This CDR3 has 15 amino acids. Trimming cost V 0 bases and J 5 bases, with 13 bases left between them. Germline CDR1 and CDR2: SGHNT and YENEEA. CDR3 sequence: CASSLDVSHWETQYF. The CDR3 region has the DNA TGTGCCAGCAGCTTAGATGTCAGTCATTGGGAGACCCAGTACTTC.

Details on this clonotype: This may stem from a read error, because a much larger clone lies one nucleotide away. The chain employs TRBV2 and TRBJ2-7; the D is unclear. CDR1 is SNHLY, CDR2 FYNNEI, per germline. There are 15 residues in the CDR3. The V end lost 6 bases, the J end lost 0 bases, and 15 bases lay between the germline ends. CDR3 sequence: CASRRMPAPSYEQYF. In DNA, the CDR3 is TGTGCCAGCAGACGTATGCCAGCGCCCTCCTACGAGCAGTACTTC.

This clonotype has ten or more counts. The genes are TRBV27 and TRBJ2-3; tentatively, D is TRBD2 (6 bases). Deletions cut 4 bases from V and 6 bases from J, with 20 bases between. The CDR3 covers 16 residues. The germline gives CDR1 MNHEY, CDR2 SMNVEV (reference sequence). This CDR3 reads CASSYLTTRERDTQYF. The CDR3 bases are TGTGCCAGCAGTTACCTGACTACGCGGGAACGTGATACGCAGTATTTT.

To note about this clonotype: An end of the junction does not agree with germline; a read error may underlie this. The J gene is TRBJ2-6, the V gene TRBV6-2 or TRBV6-3; D tentatively fits TRBD1 or TRBD2 (6 bases each). Germline CDR1 and CDR2: MNHEY and SVGEGT. This CDR3 has 18 residues. The CDR3 coding sequence is TGTGCCAGCAGAACTGGGACGGGGGCGTCGTCTGGGGCCAACGTCATGACTTTC. Translated, it gives CASRTGTGASSGANVMTF.

This clonotype was seen at least ten times. The chain is built from TRBV12-3 or TRBV12-4 and TRBJ2-5, with D perhaps matching TRBD1 or TRBD2 (5 bases each). The CDR3 runs 14 residues. V gave up 6 bases and J gave up 3 bases, with 14 bases separating them. The DNA for the CDR3 is TGTGCCAGCAGCCTTTCAGGGACGAAAGAGACCCAGTACTTC. This encodes CASSLSGTKETQYF.

For this clonotype: At one end, the junction sequence differs from germline, possibly due to a read error. The V and J genes are TRBV5-1 and TRBJ2-2, with D perhaps TRBD1 (6 bases). The CDR3 sequence is 15 residues long. Per germline, CDR1 SGHRS and CDR2 YFSETQ. As DNA, the CDR3 is TGCGCCAGCAACAGGGTCTTATCGAACACCGGGGAGCTATTTTTT. Amino acids: CASNRVLSNTGELFF.